A single sample is the source of the 32 T cell receptor beta chains below, sequenced in a study of blood T cell repertoires in COVID-19. TCRdb's table, derived via immunoSEQ multiplex PCR, lists solely in-frame clones and lacks some. The sample yields 170,000 or so clones, around 87% seen once. The sequencing input was peripheral blood. The origin of the receptors is a woman between 18 and 29 years old who had recovered from COVID-19.

This clone was detected only a few times. This rearrangement joins TRBV20-1 to TRBJ1-6; the match to TRBD1 covers 9 bases. After removal of 3 bases from V and 10 bases from J, the junction contained 10 bases not matched to a gene. The CDR3 extends over 15 amino acids. Germline V CDR1 and CDR2: DFQATT, SNEGSKA (reference sequence). The CDR3 region has the DNA TGCAGTGCTAGTAGGGGGACAGGGAGTCTATCACCCCTCCACTTT. Translated, it gives CSASRGTGSLSPLHF.

This clone showed up just a few times. The CDR3 region has the DNA TGTGCCAGCAGCTCGACAGGTCGGTTGGATACGCAGTATTTT. Translated: CASSSTGRLDTQYF. The chain carries TRBV5-6 and TRBJ2-3; TRBD1 might be the D (6 bases). The germline V and J ends were trimmed by 3 bases and 6 bases, with 14 bases remaining between them. The germline CDR1 and CDR2 sequences are SGHDT and YYEEEE. The CDR3 has 14 amino acids.

The CDR3 here is CASSYGAGTGYEQYV. The CDR3, as DNA: TGTGCCAGCAGTTACGGGGCCGGGACTGGCTACGAGCAGTACGTC. The rearrangement joins TRBV27 to TRBJ2-7; maybe TRBD2 (6 bases). V was shortened by 4 bases and J by 3 bases, with 16 bases between the two germline ends. CDR3 length: 15 residues. Germline-derived CDR1 and CDR2 are MNHEY and SMNVEV (reference sequence).

This clone was counted a single time. J is TRBJ2-7 and V is TRBV5-6, with TRBD1 matching 7 bases. Trimming cost V 0 bases and J 0 bases; bases outside gene matches: 0. The germline CDR1 and CDR2 sequences are SGHDT and YYEEEE. CDR3 length: 14 residues. CDR3 amino acids: CASSLGDSSYEQYV. The CDR3 DNA sequence: TGTGCCAGCAGCTTGGGGGACAGCTCCTACGAGCAGTACGTC.

The chain carries TRBV2 and TRBJ2-1; 7 nucleotides align to TRBD2. The V and J ends lost 3 bases and 7 bases, in that order; junction bases with no gene match: 12. The germline V gene has CDR1 SNHLY and CDR2 FYNNEI. This CDR3 comprises 16 residues. CDR3: CASSDLSGRAGNEQFF. In DNA, the CDR3 is TGTGCCAGCAGTGATTTGTCTGGGAGGGCCGGAAATGAGCAGTTCTTC.

Only one count was recorded for this clone. The J gene is TRBJ2-1, the V gene TRBV5-5, with TRBD2 matching over 14 bases. CDR3 length: 17 residues. Per germline, CDR1 SGHKS and CDR2 YYEKEE (reference sequence). Trimming cost V 7 bases and J 2 bases; bases outside gene matches: 8. The CDR3 region has the DNA TGTGCCAGCTTGGGACTAGCGGGAGTGGGCCCCTACAATGAGCAGTTCTTC. Residues: CASLGLAGVGPYNEQFF.

This sequence joins TRBV9 and TRBJ2-5; the match to TRBD1 covers 7 bases. The CDR3 loop spans 14 amino acids. Germline values: CDR1 SGDLS, CDR2 YYNGEE. The V gene end was trimmed by 3 bases and the J gene end by 5 bases; junction bases not matched to a gene: 7. CDR3 sequence (DNA): TGTGCCAGCAGCGACAGGGGAGTAGGGGAGACCCAGTACTTC. This sequence encodes CASSDRGVGETQYF.

This clone was seen just once. This rearrangement joins TRBV6-2 or TRBV6-3 to TRBJ2-2, with 7 bases fitting TRBD2. CDR3 length equals 15 residues. Germline CDR1 and CDR2: MNHEY and SVGEGT. The ends lost 4 bases at V and 0 bases at J; junction bases unmatched: 2. The CDR3 bases are TGTGCCAGCAGTTTCGGGGGGACGAACACCGGGGAGCTGTTTTTT. Its translation is CASSFGGTNTGELFF.

The V call is TRBV9, the J call TRBJ2-3; TRBD2 might be the D (6 bases). The CDR3 runs to 15 residues. V lost 3 bases to trimming and J lost 0 bases, with 11 bases between them. From germline, CDR1 is SGDLS and CDR2 YYNGEE. This chain's CDR3 is CASSGITSSTDTQYF. The CDR3, as DNA: TGTGCCAGCAGCGGGATAACTAGCAGCACAGATACGCAGTATTTT. The full variable domain, in which reference TRBV9 and TRBJ2-3 provide the parts outside the CDR3, is DSGVTQTPKHLITATGQRVTLRCSPRSGDLSVYWYQQSLDQGLQFLIQYYNGEERAKGNILERFSAQQFPDLHSELNLSSLELGDSALYFCASSGITSSTDTQYFGPGTRLTVL.

CDR3 amino acids: CASSLDGYEQYF. In DNA form, the CDR3 reads TGTGCCAGCAGCTTAGACGGGTACGAGCAGTACTTC. V and J are TRBV11-2 and TRBJ2-7, with D unresolved. Deletions cut 0 bases from V and 4 bases from J, with 4 bases between. The germline gives CDR1 SGHAT, CDR2 FQNNGV. This CDR3 has 12 residues. Full variable domain (remainder filled in from reference TRBV11-2 and TRBJ2-7): EAGVAQSPRYKIIEKRQSVAFWCNPISGHATLYWYQQILGQGPKLLIQFQNNGVVDDSQLPKDRFSAERLKGVDSTLKIQPAKLEDSAVYLCASSLDGYEQYFGPGTRLTVT.

This clone was counted a few times. The chain combines TRBV19 with TRBJ1-5; D perhaps matches TRBD1 (6 bases). The CDR3 length is 13 residues. Germline CDR1 and CDR2: LNHDA and SQIVND (reference sequence). Deletions cut 4 bases from V and 5 bases from J, with 9 bases between. The CDR3 is CASSNYRDQPQHF. Here the CDR3 DNA reads TGTGCCAGTAGTAATTACAGGGATCAGCCCCAGCATTTT.

The V call is TRBV12-5, the J call TRBJ1-1; TRBD1 is a possible D gene (6 bases). V was clipped by 5 bases and J by 5 bases, with 12 bases between them. The CDR3 consists of 13 residues. The germline CDR1 and CDR2 sequences are LGHNT and FRNRAP. The CDR3 loop is CASGVQGWTEAFF. The DNA of the CDR3 is TGTGCTAGTGGTGTACAGGGATGGACTGAAGCTTTCTTT.

V and J are TRBV6-2 or TRBV6-3 and TRBJ1-5; no firm D call. Trimming pared 4 bases from V and 7 bases from J, leaving 8 bases between. Germline V CDR1 and CDR2: MNHEY, SVGEGT. CDR3 length: 12 amino acids. The CDR3, as DNA: TGTGCCAGCAGTTTTGGCCAGCAGCCCCAGCATTTT. Its protein is CASSFGQQPQHF.

V is TRBV20-1 and J is TRBJ1-5; D perhaps matches TRBD1 (5 bases). V lost 3 bases and J lost 9, with 15 bases in between. Germline lookup yields CDR1 DFQATT and CDR2 SNEGSKA (reference sequence). The CDR3 has 13 residues. As DNA, the CDR3 is TGCAGTGCTAGTTGGACAATCGATCGGCCCCAGCATTTT. It yields the protein CSASWTIDRPQHF.

The chain has TRBV2 and TRBJ2-5, with 10 positions matching TRBD1. Trimming cost V 6 bases and J 2 bases; bases outside gene matches: 9. Germline V CDR1 and CDR2: SNHLY, FYNNEI. CDR3 length: 16 residues. CDR3: CASSRQGAGIQETQYF. CDR3 in DNA: TGTGCCAGCAGCCGACAGGGGGCAGGGATACAAGAGACCCAGTACTTC. Complete variable domain (other parts from reference TRBV2 and TRBJ2-5): EPEVTQTPSHQVTQMGQEVILRCVPISNHLYFYWYRQILGQKVEFLVSFYNNEISEKSEIFDDQFSVERPDGSNFTLKIRSTKLEDSAMYFCASSRQGAGIQETQYFGPGTRLLVL.

The J gene is TRBJ1-4, the V gene TRBV5-4, with 11 positions matching TRBD1. V trimming: 4 bases; J trimming: 7 bases; junction bases outside the gene matches: 9. Germline V lookup: CDR1 SGHNT, CDR2 YYREEE (reference sequence). The CDR3 totals 16 residues. CDR3 sequence (DNA): TGTGCCAGCAGCGAGAGGACAGGGGGCGGTGGTGAAAAACTGTTTTTT. Translated, it gives CASSERTGGGGEKLFF.

The J gene is TRBJ1-5, the V gene TRBV6-2 or TRBV6-3, with 8 nucleotides matching TRBD1. CDR1 and CDR2 (germline): MNHEY, SVGEGT. The CDR3 consists of 19 residues. The J segment lost 0 bases and the V segment lost 2 bases, leaving 12 bases of the junction unmatched. CDR3 sequence: CASSYDRDRSPYSNQPQHF. The CDR3 DNA follows: TGTGCCAGCAGTTACGACCGGGACAGGTCCCCTTATAGCAATCAGCCCCAGCATTTT.

This sequence joins TRBV7-2 and TRBJ2-3; 8 bases match TRBD1. Germline V gene lookup returns CDR1 SGHTA and CDR2 FQGNSA. The CDR3 is made up of 15 amino acids. V lost 1 base, J lost 6 bases, and 6 bases stayed unmatched. The CDR3 nucleotides are TGTGCCAGCAGCTTAGGGACAGGGATTGTTGATACGCAGTATTTT. Amino acids: CASSLGTGIVDTQYF.

The chain uses TRBV4-2 and TRBJ2-1; D might be TRBD2 (6 bases). V shed 2 bases and J shed 10 bases, with 18 bases lying between them. The CDR3 spans 15 residues. The germline V gene encodes CDR1 LGHNA and CDR2 YNFKEQ. Here the CDR3 DNA reads TGTGCCAGCAGCCAAAATCTAGCTGGCGGGGTAGAGCAGTTCTTC. It yields the protein CASSQNLAGGVEQFF.

The genes are TRBV7-6 and TRBJ2-2, with a tentative D call TRBD2 (7 bases). CDR1 and CDR2 (germline): SGHVS, FNYEAQ. The length of the CDR3 is 16 residues. The V end was cut by 5 bases, the J end by 3 bases, with 16 bases between. The CDR3 bases are TGTGCCAGCAGCCCAGGGGCGGGAGCTGACACCGGGGAGCTGTTTTTT. The encoded protein is CASSPGAGADTGELFF.

The rearrangement uses TRBV14 and TRBJ1-1; 7 bases match TRBD1. Trimming at V came to 6 bases and at J to 3 bases, leaving 7 bases not matched to a gene. Germline V CDR1 and CDR2: SGHDN, FVKESK. The CDR3 extends over 14 amino acids. The CDR3 coding sequence is TGTGCCAGCAGTCGACAGGGAGGTCACACTGAAGCTTTCTTT. Translating it yields CASSRQGGHTEAFF.

This chain links TRBV9 with TRBJ1-5; D perhaps matches TRBD1 (5 bases). V lost 0 bases and J lost 6, with 13 bases in between. Looked up from germline, CDR1 is SGDLS and CDR2 is YYNGEE. The CDR3 is made up of 15 amino acids. The CDR3 DNA is TGTGCCAGCAGCGTAGCGGCAGGGTTGGGTCAGCCCCAGCATTTT. Translated, it gives CASSVAAGLGQPQHF.

V usage is TRBV5-5 and J usage is TRBJ2-3; no reliable D call. This CDR3 comprises 14 residues. Germline values: CDR1 SGHKS, CDR2 YYEKEE (reference sequence). V was pared by 0 bases and J by 6 bases, with 11 bases between. In nucleotides, the CDR3 is TGTGCCAGCAGCTTGGGTCTACCCAGGGATACGCAGTATTTT. Its protein is CASSLGLPRDTQYF.

The chain employs TRBV9 and TRBJ2-2; 8 bases map to TRBD2. The junction had 6 bases not matched to a gene; V was cut back by 3 bases and J by 5 bases. This CDR3 is built from 15 residues. Looked up from germline, CDR1 is SGDLS and CDR2 is YYNGEE. CDR3 DNA: TGTGCCAGCAGCGGACCGGGACTAGGGACCGGGGAGCTGTTTTTT. This translates into CASSGPGLGTGELFF.

This chain links TRBV7-2 with TRBJ1-1; D gene unclear. Germline V gene data show CDR1 as SGHTA and CDR2 as FQGNSA. Trimming removed 5 bases at V and 1 base at J, with 11 bases between. The CDR3 contains 14 residues. This chain's CDR3 is CASSLGGTNTEAFF. CDR3 DNA: TGTGCCAGCAGCCTGGGAGGTACGAACACTGAAGCTTTCTTT.

The chain combines TRBV11-2 with TRBJ2-3; TRBD2 is a possible D gene (6 bases). The V gene lost 3 bases and the J gene lost 4 bases, with 11 bases spanning the gap. The CDR3 is made up of 14 amino acids. Germline CDR1 reads SGHAT; CDR2 reads FQNNGV. Here the CDR3 reads CASSFGRKPDTQYF. CDR3 coding DNA: TGTGCCAGCAGCTTCGGGAGAAAGCCAGATACGCAGTATTTT.

V usage is TRBV5-1 and J usage is TRBJ1-1; D not certain. Germline V gene lookup returns CDR1 SGHRS and CDR2 YFSETQ. This CDR3 is built from 14 residues. Deletions cut 2 bases from V and 2 bases from J, with 10 bases between. The CDR3 protein is CASSFSPVNTEAFF. CDR3 bases: TGCGCCAGCAGCTTTTCCCCTGTTAACACTGAAGCTTTCTTT.

CDR3 nucleotide sequence: TGTGCCAGTAGTACACCCCTCCTGGTACCCCGGGAGGGAGATACGCAGTATTTT. Its translation is CASSTPLLVPREGDTQYF. The rearrangement joins TRBV19 to TRBJ2-3; 8 nucleotides line up with TRBD2. The CDR3 has 18 residues. Unmatched junction bases numbered 17, after V lost 4 bases and J lost 5 bases. In germline, CDR1 is LNHDA, CDR2 SQIVND (reference sequence).

This clone was recorded only once. The chain joins TRBV12-3 or TRBV12-4 to TRBJ1-5, with 8 bases matching TRBD1. The CDR3 is 13 amino acids. The ends lost 6 bases at V and 6 bases at J; junction bases unmatched: 4. The CDR3 region has the DNA TGTGCCAGCAGGAGACAGGGGACTCAGCCCCAGCATTTT. This gives the protein CASRRQGTQPQHF.

V and J are TRBV7-2 and TRBJ1-1; TRBD1 agrees at 11 bases. This CDR3 spans 15 amino acids. With V trimmed by 5 bases and J by 3 bases, 5 bases remained unmatched. Germline values: CDR1 SGHTA, CDR2 FQGNSA. This CDR3 reads CASSPWDRGDTEAFF. The CDR3 DNA follows: TGTGCCAGCAGCCCCTGGGACAGGGGGGACACTGAAGCTTTCTTT.

V and J are TRBV7-6 and TRBJ2-1; the D is unclear. Germline V CDR1 and CDR2: SGHVS, FNYEAQ. The CDR3 has 13 residues. Trimming cost V 1 base and J 6 bases, with 7 bases left between them. CDR3 sequence reads: CASSLEPGNEQFF. The CDR3 bases are TGTGCCAGCAGCTTAGAGCCGGGCAATGAGCAGTTCTTC.

This sequence joins TRBV6-6 and TRBJ2-2; a possible D gene is TRBD2 (6 bases). Trimming shortened V by 10 bases and J by 6 bases, and 12 bases separated the two germline ends. Germline CDR1 and CDR2: MNHNY and SVGAGI (reference sequence). This CDR3 has 12 amino acids. CDR3 residues: CAMRTGAGELFF. CDR3 coding DNA: TGTGCCATGAGGACGGGGGCCGGGGAGCTGTTTTTT.